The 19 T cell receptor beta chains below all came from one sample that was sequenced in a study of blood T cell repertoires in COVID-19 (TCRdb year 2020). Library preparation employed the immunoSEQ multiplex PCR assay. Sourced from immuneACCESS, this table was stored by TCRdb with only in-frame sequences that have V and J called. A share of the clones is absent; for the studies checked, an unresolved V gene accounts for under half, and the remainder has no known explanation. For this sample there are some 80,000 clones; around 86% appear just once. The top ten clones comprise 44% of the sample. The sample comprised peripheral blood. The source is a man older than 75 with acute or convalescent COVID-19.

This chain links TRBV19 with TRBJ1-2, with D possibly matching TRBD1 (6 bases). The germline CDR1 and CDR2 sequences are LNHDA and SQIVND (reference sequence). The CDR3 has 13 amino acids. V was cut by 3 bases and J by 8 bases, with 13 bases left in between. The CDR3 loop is CASSIPGARGYTF. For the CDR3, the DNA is TGTGCCAGTAGTATCCCAGGGGCGAGAGGCTACACCTTC. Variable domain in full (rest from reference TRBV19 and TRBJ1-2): DGGITQSPKYLFRKEGQNVTLSCEQNLNHDAMYWYRQDPGQGLRLIYYSQIVNDFQKGDIAEGYSVSREKKESFPLTVTSAQKNPTAFYLCASSIPGARGYTFGSGTRLTVV.

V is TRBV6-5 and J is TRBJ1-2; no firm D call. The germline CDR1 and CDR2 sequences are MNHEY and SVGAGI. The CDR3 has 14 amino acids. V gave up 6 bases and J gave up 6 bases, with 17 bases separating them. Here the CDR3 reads CASREQRRRHGYTF. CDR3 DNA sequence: TGTGCCAGCAGAGAGCAGAGACGGAGGCATGGCTACACCTTC.

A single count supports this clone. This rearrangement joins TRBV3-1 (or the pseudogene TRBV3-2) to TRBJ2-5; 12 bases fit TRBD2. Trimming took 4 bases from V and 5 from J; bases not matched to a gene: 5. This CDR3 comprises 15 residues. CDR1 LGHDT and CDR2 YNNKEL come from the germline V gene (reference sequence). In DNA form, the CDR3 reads TGTGCCAGCAGCCCTAGCGGGAGGGCCTGGGAGACCCAGTACTTC. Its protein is CASSPSGRAWETQYF.

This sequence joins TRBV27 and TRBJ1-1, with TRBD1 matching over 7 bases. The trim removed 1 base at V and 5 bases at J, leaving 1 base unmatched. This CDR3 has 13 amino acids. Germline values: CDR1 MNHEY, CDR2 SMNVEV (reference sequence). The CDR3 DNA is TGTGCCAGCAGTTTATTCAGGGGGACTGAAGCTTTCTTT. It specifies CASSLFRGTEAFF.

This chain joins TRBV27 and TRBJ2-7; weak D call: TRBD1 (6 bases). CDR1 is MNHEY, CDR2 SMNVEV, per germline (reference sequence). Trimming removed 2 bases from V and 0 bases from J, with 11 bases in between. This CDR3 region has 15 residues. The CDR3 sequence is CASSLKQGRSYEQYF. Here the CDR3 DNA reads TGTGCCAGCAGTTTAAAACAGGGACGCTCCTACGAGCAGTACTTC.

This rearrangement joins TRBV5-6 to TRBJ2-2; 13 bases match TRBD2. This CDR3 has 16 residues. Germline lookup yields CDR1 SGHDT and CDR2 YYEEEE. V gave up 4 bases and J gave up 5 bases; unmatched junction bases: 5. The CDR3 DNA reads TGTGCCAGCAGCCCGGGACTAGCGGGGATTACCGGGGAGCTGTTTTTT. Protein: CASSPGLAGITGELFF.

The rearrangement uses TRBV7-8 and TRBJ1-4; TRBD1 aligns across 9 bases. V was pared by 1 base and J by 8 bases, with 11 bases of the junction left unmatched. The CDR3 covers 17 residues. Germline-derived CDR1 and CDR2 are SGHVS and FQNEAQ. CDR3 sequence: CASSLDSPGTGIEKLFF. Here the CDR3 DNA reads TGTGCCAGCAGCTTAGACTCACCCGGGACAGGGATCGAAAAACTGTTTTTT.

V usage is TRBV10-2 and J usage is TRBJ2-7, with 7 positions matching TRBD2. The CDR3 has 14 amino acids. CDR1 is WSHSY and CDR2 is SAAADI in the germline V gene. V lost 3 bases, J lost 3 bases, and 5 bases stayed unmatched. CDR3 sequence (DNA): TGCGCCAGCAGTGATTCCGGGGGGATCTACGAGCAGTACTTC. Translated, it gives CASSDSGGIYEQYF.

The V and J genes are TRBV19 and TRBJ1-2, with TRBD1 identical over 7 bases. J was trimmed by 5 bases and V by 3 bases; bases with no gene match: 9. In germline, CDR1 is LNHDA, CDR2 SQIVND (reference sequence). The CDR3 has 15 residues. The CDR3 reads CASSMTGTGIYGYTF. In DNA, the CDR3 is TGTGCCAGTAGTATGACAGGGACGGGTATATATGGCTACACCTTC.

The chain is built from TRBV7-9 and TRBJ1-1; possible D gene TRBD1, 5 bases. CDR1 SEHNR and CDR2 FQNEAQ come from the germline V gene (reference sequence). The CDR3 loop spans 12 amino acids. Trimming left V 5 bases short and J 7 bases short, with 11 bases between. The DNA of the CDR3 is TGTGCCAGCAGCCCACAGACAGATGAAGCTTTCTTT. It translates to CASSPQTDEAFF. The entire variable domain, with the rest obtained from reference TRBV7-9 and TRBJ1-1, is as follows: DTGVSQNPRHKITKRGQNVTFRCDPISEHNRLYWYRQTLGQGPEFLTYFQNEAQLEKSRLLSDRFSAERPKGSFSTLEIQRTEQGDSAMYLCASSPQTDEAFFGQGTRLTVV.

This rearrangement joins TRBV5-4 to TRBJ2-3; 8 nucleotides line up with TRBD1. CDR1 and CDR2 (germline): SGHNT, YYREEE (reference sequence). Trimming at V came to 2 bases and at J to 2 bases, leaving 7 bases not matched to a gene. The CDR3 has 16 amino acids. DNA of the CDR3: TGTGCCAGCAGCTTTCGGGGACAGGTGTTCACAGATACGCAGTATTTT. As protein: CASSFRGQVFTDTQYF.

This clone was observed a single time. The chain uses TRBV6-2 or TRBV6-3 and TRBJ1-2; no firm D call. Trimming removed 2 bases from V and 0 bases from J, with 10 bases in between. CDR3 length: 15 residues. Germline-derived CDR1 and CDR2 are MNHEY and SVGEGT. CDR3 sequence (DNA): TGTGCCAGCAGTTACGGGCAGTCTGCTAACTATGGCTACACCTTC. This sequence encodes CASSYGQSANYGYTF.

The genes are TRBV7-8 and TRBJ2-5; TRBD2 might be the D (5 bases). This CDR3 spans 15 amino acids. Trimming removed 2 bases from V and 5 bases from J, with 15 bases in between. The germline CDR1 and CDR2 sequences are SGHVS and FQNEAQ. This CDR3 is CASSLRSGLRETQYF. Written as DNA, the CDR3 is TGTGCCAGCAGCTTAAGAAGCGGTTTGCGGGAGACCCAGTACTTC.

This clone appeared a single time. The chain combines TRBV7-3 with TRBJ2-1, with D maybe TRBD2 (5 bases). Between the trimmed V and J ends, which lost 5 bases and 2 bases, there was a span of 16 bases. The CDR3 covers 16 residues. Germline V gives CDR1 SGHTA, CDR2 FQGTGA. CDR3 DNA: TGTGCCAGCAGCCCGACCTCCCCCGGGACCTACAATGAGCAGTTCTTC. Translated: CASSPTSPGTYNEQFF.

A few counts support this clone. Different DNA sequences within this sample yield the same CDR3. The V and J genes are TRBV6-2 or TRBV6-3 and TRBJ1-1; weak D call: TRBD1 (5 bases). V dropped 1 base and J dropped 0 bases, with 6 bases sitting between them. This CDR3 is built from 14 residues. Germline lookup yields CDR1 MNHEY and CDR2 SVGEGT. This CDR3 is CASSYLGVNTEAFF. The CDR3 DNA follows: TGTGCCAGCAGTTACTTAGGGGTGAACACTGAAGCTTTCTTT.

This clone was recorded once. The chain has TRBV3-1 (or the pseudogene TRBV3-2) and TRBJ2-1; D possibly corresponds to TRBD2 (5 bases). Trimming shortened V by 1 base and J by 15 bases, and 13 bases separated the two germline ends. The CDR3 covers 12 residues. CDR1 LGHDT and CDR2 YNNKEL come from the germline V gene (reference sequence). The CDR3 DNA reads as TGTGCCAGCAGCCAAGGCCCCGGGGATCGGTTCTTC. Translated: CASSQGPGDRFF.

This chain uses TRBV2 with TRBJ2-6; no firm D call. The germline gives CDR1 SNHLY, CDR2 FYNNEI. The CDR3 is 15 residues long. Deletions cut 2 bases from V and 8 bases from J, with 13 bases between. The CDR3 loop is CASSERYGVPNVLTF. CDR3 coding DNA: TGTGCCAGCAGTGAACGGTATGGAGTTCCCAACGTCCTGACTTTC.

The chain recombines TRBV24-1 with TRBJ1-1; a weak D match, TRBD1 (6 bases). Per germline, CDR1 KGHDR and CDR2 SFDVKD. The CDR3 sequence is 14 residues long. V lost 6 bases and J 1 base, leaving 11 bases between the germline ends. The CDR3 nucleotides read TGTGCCACCAGTCCGGGCAGGGGGAACACTGAAGCTTTCTTT. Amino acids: CATSPGRGNTEAFF.

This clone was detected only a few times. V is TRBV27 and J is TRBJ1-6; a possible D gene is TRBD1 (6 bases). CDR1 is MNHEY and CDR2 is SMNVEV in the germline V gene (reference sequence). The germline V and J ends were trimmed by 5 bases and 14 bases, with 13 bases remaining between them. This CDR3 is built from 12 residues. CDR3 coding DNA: TGTGCCAGCAGTCCGGACAGCTTCACCCTCCACTTT. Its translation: CASSPDSFTLHF.